Given below is one T cell receptor (beta chain) in context. The sample comes from a study of cytomegalovirus exposure and HLA in healthy donors. PCR amplification relied on 60 Vbeta primers (plus 13 Jbeta primers). In the original processing: The count from a later analysis was 79 million or so unique TCR beta chains, some 12 million of them shared. Sequenced by immunoSEQ multiplex PCR; TCRdb stores in-frame clones only, minus some. The V and J calls and clone size are taken from that table; D and trimming were inferred from the DNA. Counted here are 130,000 or so clones, 79% occurring once; the ten biggest clones make up 0.9% to 1.2%. This sequence originates from a male donor in good health and CMV-seronegative. Input material: PBMCs.

The CDR3 DNA sequence: TGTGCCAGCAGCTTATGGGGACAGATCGACGAGCAGTACTTC. It yields the protein CASSLWGQIDEQYF. The chain carries TRBV13 and TRBJ2-7; TRBD1 aligns across 7 bases. J was trimmed by 5 bases and V by 2 bases; bases with no gene match: 6. CDR3 length: 14 residues. Germline V gene lookup returns CDR1 PRHDT and CDR2 FYEKMQ (reference sequence).